This T cell receptor beta chain is drawn from a study of regulatory T cells in long-lasting Graves disease. Study-level findings and limits: Whereas approximately 980 public clonotypes were shared by new patients, persistent patients shared more, at roughly 3,000. Those with persistent Graves' had less TCR diversity than newly diagnosed patients.

Specified time point: newly diagnosed GD, antithyroid drugs for less than 3 months. PBMC-derived RNA was used for the TCR library. EDTA tubes received approximately 10 milliliters of collected peripheral blood. CDR3 regions were amplified by Arm-PCR using iRepertoire HTBI primers to build TCR beta libraries. TCRdb re-derived calls from the multiplex PCR reads in MiXCR, one entry per CDR3 protein. The data show fewer than 550,000 distinct CDR3 sequences, roughly a sixth seen once. This CDR3 has 15 residues. J lost 10 bases, V lost 4 bases, and 14 bases had no gene match. The germline V gene has CDR1 SGHRS and CDR2 YFSETQ. Worth noting for this clonotype: Its antigen remains unidentified.

The same specimen was also included in a second study, on T cells in Graves' hyperthyroidism and ophthalmopathy. That report adds: Used for diagnoses were clinical symptoms, serum thyroxine and TRAb, thyroid ultrasound and orbital computed tomography.

V is TRBV5-1 and J is TRBJ1-2, with TRBD1 matching 9 bases. This clonotype was obtained from a woman aged 40 to 65 with Graves disease. The specimen was peripheral blood mononuclear cells (PBMCs), collected at new diagnosis, from a patient treated with antithyroid drugs. DNA of the CDR3: TGCGCCAGCAGCCCGACCCCGACAGGGGGAAATTACTACACCTTC. Translated: CASSPTPTGGNYYTF.